Listed below are T cell receptor beta chains from one sample, sequenced in a study of cytomegalovirus exposure and HLA in healthy donors. Data came from immunoSEQ multiplex PCR; TCRdb stores just in-frame clones and leaves some out. The profile covers over 150,000 clones, with about two thirds appearing a single time and approximately 3% taken by the ten largest. The sequencing sample was made of PBMCs. The receptors were gathered from a woman aged 25 to 39 in good health and CMV-seronegative. The CDR3 runs from the conserved cysteine through the conserved F or W. A D gene is named only where the DNA matches it firmly. Clone size appears in some rows only: once, few, many, or a class for an expanded clone.

j_gene	v_gene	d_gene	abundance	CDR3nt	CDR3aa
TRBJ1-4	TRBV7-9	-	-	TGTGCCAGCAGCTCTAGGCTTGGATCTGAAAAACTGTTTTTT	CASSSRLGSEKLFF
TRBJ2-3	TRBV6-4	-	-	TGTGCCAGCAGTGACTCGGTAGCCAGCACAGATACGCAGTATTTT	CASSDSVASTDTQYF
TRBJ1-4	TRBV6-1	-	-	TGTGCCAGCAGTGCCGTATGGGGGGAGAATGAAAAACTGTTTTTT	CASSAVWGENEKLFF
TRBJ2-4	TRBV5-1	TRBD1	few	TGCGCCAGCAGCCTCACAGACAGGGGATCGTACATTCAGTACTTC	CASSLTDRGSYIQYF
TRBJ1-3	TRBV9	-	-	TGTGCCAGCAGCGTTTCGGACAGACACTCTGGAAACACCATATATTTT	CASSVSDRHSGNTIYF
TRBJ1-3	TRBV5-4	-	-	TGTGCCAGCAGCTGGGGGCAGGGCGGAAACACCATATATTTT	CASSWGQGGNTIYF
TRBJ2-2	TRBV27	-	-	TGTGCCAGCAGTCTAGCGAACACCGGGGAGCTGTTTTTT	CASSLANTGELFF
TRBJ2-1	TRBV6-4	TRBD2	once	TGTGCCAGCAGCCCGGGACTAGCCACCAATGAGCAGTTCTTC	CASSPGLATNEQFF
TRBJ1-2	TRBV2	TRBD1	few	TGTGCCAGCAGTGGACAGGGGGGTAGGGGGATTGATGGCTACACCTTC	CASSGQGGRGIDGYTF
TRBJ2-7	TRBV27	-	-	TGTGCCAGCAGCCCCCGACAGCTTTCCCTCTTCTTC	CASSPRQLSLFF